This T cell receptor (beta chain) was retrieved from a study of Ad26.COV2.S vaccination and SARS-CoV-2 variants. Method: immunoSEQ multiplex PCR; TCRdb's copy keeps in-frame clones and lacks some. The sample has hundreds of thousands of clones, over 75% seen once. Treatment indicated: some 20 received Ad26.COV2.S at low or high dose, single or two shots; about 5 received placebo; per-sample allocation not given. Sampling occurred on day 63 after the first vaccine or placebo injection. Trimming cost V 7 bases and J 5 bases; bases outside gene matches: 14. CDR3 length: 16 residues. The V gene's germline CDR1 is SGHTA and CDR2 FQGNSA.

The V call is TRBV7-2, the J call TRBJ2-3; 8 bases agree with TRBD2. The source is a person between 18 and 65 years old who received the Ad26.COV2.S COVID-19 vaccine or a placebo. Sequenced material: peripheral blood, taken in a trial of Ad26.COV2.S vaccine versus placebo. CDR3 amino acids: CASKKGSGAGRDTQYF. CDR3 nucleotide sequence: TGTGCCAGCAAAAAGGGTAGCGGGGCAGGGCGAGATACGCAGTATTTT. The complete variable domain, with remaining parts taken from reference TRBV7-2 and TRBJ2-3, reads GAGVSQSPSNKVTEKGKDVELRCDPISGHTALYWYRQSLGQGLEFLIYFQGNSAPDKSGLPSDRFSAERTGGSVSTLTIQRTQQEDSAVYLCASKKGSGAGRDTQYFGPGTRLTVL.